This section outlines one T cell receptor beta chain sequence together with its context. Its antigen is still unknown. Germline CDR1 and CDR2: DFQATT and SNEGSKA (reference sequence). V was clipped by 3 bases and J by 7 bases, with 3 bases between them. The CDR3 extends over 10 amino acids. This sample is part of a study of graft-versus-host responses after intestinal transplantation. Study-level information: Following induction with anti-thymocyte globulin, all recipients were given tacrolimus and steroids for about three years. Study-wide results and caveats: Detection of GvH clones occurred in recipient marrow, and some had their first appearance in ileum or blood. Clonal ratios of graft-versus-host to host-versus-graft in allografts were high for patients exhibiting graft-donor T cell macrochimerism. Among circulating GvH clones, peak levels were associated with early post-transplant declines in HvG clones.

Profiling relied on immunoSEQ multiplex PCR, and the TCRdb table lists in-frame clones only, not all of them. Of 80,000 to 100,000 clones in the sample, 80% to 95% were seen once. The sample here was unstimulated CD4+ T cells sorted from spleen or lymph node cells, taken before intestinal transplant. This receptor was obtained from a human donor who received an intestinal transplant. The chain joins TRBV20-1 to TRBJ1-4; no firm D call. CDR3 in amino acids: CSASGEKLFF. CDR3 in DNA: TGCAGTGCTAGCGGTGAAAAACTGTTTTTT.